A single sample gave rise to the 17 T cell receptor beta chains below, sequenced in a study of beta chain features in type 1 diabetes (dated by TCRdb to the late 2010s). Paper-wide results and their limitations: In all four CD4+ subsets, TCRB CDR3 length was moderately but significantly shorter in type 1 diabetes patients.

Their antigens remain unidentified. Receptor amplification or capture employed the immunoSEQ multiplex PCR assay. The entire amount of isolated RNA was reverse transcribed using the High Capacity cDNA Reverse Transcription Kit, so the sequenced TCRB transcripts were expressed ones. TCRdb mirrors the immuneACCESS table, restricted to in-frame sequences. Some clones are absent from its copies; in checked studies, under half trace to an unresolved V gene, and the reason for the others is unknown. The sample includes 200,000 to 300,000 clones, with 11% observed a single time. The ten largest clones represent approximately 0.015% of the sample. The sample taken for sequencing was naive CD4+ T cells from blood. The sample's cell subset or site label is to be understood as: true naive CD4+ T cells. The receptors were sampled from a young man with type 1 diabetes.

The V and J genes are TRBV27 and TRBJ2-5, with 11 bases identical to TRBD2. CDR1 MNHEY and CDR2 SMNVEV come from the germline V gene (reference sequence). The CDR3 loop spans 13 amino acids. With V trimmed by 10 bases and J by 4 bases, 5 bases remained unmatched. As DNA, the CDR3 is TGTGCCAAAACCGGACTAGCGGGAGAGACCCAGTACTTC. It specifies CAKTGLAGETQYF.

The chain links TRBV10-3 to TRBJ2-5; 7 bases line up with TRBD1. From germline, CDR1 is ENHRY and CDR2 SYGVKD. Trimming cost V 6 bases and J 0 bases; bases outside gene matches: 1. The CDR3 consists of 13 residues. CDR3 nucleotides: TGTGCCATCAGGACAGGGTACCAAGAGACCCAGTACTTC. It specifies CAIRTGYQETQYF.

The chain employs TRBV6-5 and TRBJ1-3; TRBD1 might be the D (6 bases). Trimming left V 2 bases short and J 0 bases short, with 8 bases between. Germline values: CDR1 MNHEY, CDR2 SVGAGI. The CDR3 loop spans 15 amino acids. The CDR3 sequence is CASSYGGGSGNTIYF. As DNA, the CDR3 is TGTGCCAGCAGTTACGGGGGCGGCTCTGGAAACACCATATATTTT.

The chain recombines TRBV21-1 with TRBJ1-6; no DNA check was done on the table's D call, TRBD1. TRBV21-1 has pseudogene status. The CDR3 consists of 16 residues. The DNA of the CDR3 is TGTGCCAGCGCAGAGCCTCAGGACAGGGTTGATTCACCCCTCCACTTT. Translating gives CASAEPQDRVDSPLHF.

This chain links TRBV6-5 with TRBJ1-1; 8 bases fit TRBD1. Germline V CDR1 and CDR2: MNHEY, SVGAGI. CDR3 length equals 14 residues. V lost 5 bases to trimming and J lost 4 bases; unmatched junction nucleotides: 6. CDR3 DNA: TGTGCCAGCAGTCCTACAGGGGGTGGCACTGAAGCTTTCTTT. This codes for CASSPTGGGTEAFF.

The chain carries TRBV21-1 and TRBJ2-3; TRBD1, the D gene given by the table, was not confirmed from the DNA. TRBV21-1 is noted as a pseudogene. This CDR3 is 14 amino acids long. The CDR3 here is CASTSGCITDTQYF. The CDR3 nucleotides are TGTGCCAGCACGTCAGGCTGTATCACAGATACGCAGTATTTT.

The chain couples TRBV7-2 to TRBJ2-3; 8 bases align to TRBD1. Trimming took 7 bases from V and 0 from J; bases not matched to a gene: 6. Per germline, CDR1 SGHTA and CDR2 FQGNSA. This CDR3 has 15 residues. CDR3 loop: CASIADRASTDTQYF. Written as DNA, the CDR3 is TGTGCCAGCATCGCGGACAGGGCTAGCACAGATACGCAGTATTTT.

This clone was detected a few times. The rearrangement joins TRBV28 to TRBJ1-4; weak D call: TRBD1 (5 bases). The CDR3 loop spans 13 amino acids. Germline V gives CDR1 MDHEN, CDR2 SYDVKM. The V gene lost 10 bases and the J gene lost 16 bases, with 25 bases spanning the gap. CDR3 amino acids: CATQANLQGTTFF. In DNA, the CDR3 is TGTGCCACCCAAGCAAATCTTCAGGGAACTACGTTTTTT.

There are a few counts of this clone. The chain combines TRBV28 with TRBJ1-2; TRBD1 might be the D (6 bases). Trimming took 7 bases from V and 4 from J, leaving 16 bases between them. The CDR3 runs 14 residues. The germline gives CDR1 MDHEN, CDR2 SYDVKM. The CDR3 DNA reads TGTGCCAGCACCACTTCCGGGACACTCTATGGCTACACCTTC. Translating gives CASTTSGTLYGYTF.

V usage is TRBV18 and J usage is TRBJ1-1; no firm D call. Germline V CDR1 and CDR2: KGHSH, LQKENI. This CDR3 region has 14 residues. Trimming removed 3 bases at V and 4 bases at J, with 12 bases between. The CDR3 nucleotides read TGTGCCAGCTCACCGACAAGTCACGCCACTGAAGCTTTCTTT. Translating gives CASSPTSHATEAFF.

This rearrangement joins TRBV5-5 to TRBJ1-1, with unresolved D. Germline V gene lookup returns CDR1 SGHKS and CDR2 YYEKEE (reference sequence). The CDR3 totals 12 residues. V lost 4 bases to trimming and J lost 1 base, with 5 bases between them. The CDR3 sequence: CASSTRNTEAFF. The CDR3 nucleotides are TGTGCCAGCAGCACAAGGAACACTGAAGCTTTCTTT.

The chain couples TRBV20-1 to TRBJ2-7; perhaps TRBD1 as D (5 bases). V lost 6 bases and J 3 bases, leaving 9 bases between the germline ends. Germline V gene lookup returns CDR1 DFQATT and CDR2 SNEGSKA (reference sequence). This CDR3 is built from 11 residues. The CDR3 here is CSALQGYEQYF. In DNA form, the CDR3 reads TGCAGTGCACTGCAGGGCTACGAGCAGTACTTC.

This clone was found a few times. The chain joins TRBV18 to TRBJ1-1; TRBD1 matches 9 bases. This CDR3 is built from 15 residues. Unmatched junction bases numbered 7, after V lost 3 bases and J lost 5 bases. Germline V gene data show CDR1 as KGHSH and CDR2 as LQKENI. The CDR3 region is CASSPQDRGGTEAFF. The CDR3 DNA reads TGTGCCAGCTCACCTCAGGACAGGGGTGGTACTGAAGCTTTCTTT.

The genes are TRBV5-1 and TRBJ2-7, with a tentative D call TRBD1 (5 bases). The V end lost 1 base, the J end lost 1 base, and 12 bases lay between the germline ends. Germline CDR1 reads SGHRS; CDR2 reads YFSETQ. The CDR3 is made up of 15 amino acids. The CDR3: CASSLRQTESYEQYF. In DNA form, the CDR3 reads TGCGCCAGCAGCTTGAGACAGACCGAGTCCTACGAGCAGTACTTC.

The chain employs TRBV18 and TRBJ1-2; 7 positions agree with TRBD1. V was pared by 6 bases and J by 0 bases, with 10 bases of the junction left unmatched. The CDR3 has 16 amino acids. Per the germline V gene, CDR1 is KGHSH and CDR2 is LQKENI. CDR3 DNA: TGTGCCAGCTCCTCAGGACAGGACAAACCTAACTATGGCTACACCTTC. Amino acids: CASSSGQDKPNYGYTF.

This clone was counted between two and nine times. The chain links TRBV5-4 to TRBJ1-1, with no clear D. V was pared by 5 bases and J by 5 bases, with 13 bases between. The CDR3 has 13 residues. Germline V lookup: CDR1 SGHNT, CDR2 YYREEE (reference sequence). Here the CDR3 reads CASRARPGTEAFF. The CDR3 region has the DNA TGTGCCAGCAGAGCGAGGCCTGGGACTGAAGCTTTCTTT.

This clone has a handful of counts. The gene calls are TRBV5-1 and TRBJ2-3, with D perhaps matching TRBD1 (7 bases). The germline gives CDR1 SGHRS, CDR2 YFSETQ. The germline V and J ends were trimmed by 4 bases and 7 bases, with 19 bases remaining between them. This CDR3 comprises 15 residues. CDR3 loop: CASSPGGSILNTQYF. CDR3 in DNA: TGCGCCAGCAGCCCAGGGGGGAGCATTCTCAATACGCAGTATTTT. The whole variable domain, remainder taken from reference TRBV5-1 and TRBJ2-3, is KAGVTQTPRYLIKTRGQQVTLSCSPISGHRSVSWYQQTPGQGLQFLFEYFSETQRNKGNFPGRFSGRQFSNSRSEMNVSTLELGDSALYLCASSPGGSILNTQYFGPGTRLTVL.